One and the same sample provided the 9 T cell receptor beta chains below, sequenced in a study of glioma-infiltrating T cells after dendritic cell vaccination. Repertoires were generated with immunoSEQ multiplex PCR, while TCRdb's copy carries only in-frame clones and drops some. The table lists about 92,000 clones, approximately 84% of them singletons. The source was blood, collected before dendritic cell vaccination. These TCRs come from a human donor with glioblastoma.

This clone has more than one count but fewer than ten. The chain joins TRBV7-8 to TRBJ2-5, with 8 bases lining up with TRBD2. The CDR3 covers 15 residues. J was trimmed by 5 bases and V by 1 base; bases with no gene match: 6. Looked up from germline, CDR1 is SGHVS and CDR2 is FQNEAQ. CDR3 residues: CASSLVGTSSETQYF. The CDR3 DNA is TGTGCCAGCAGCTTAGTAGGGACTAGTTCGGAGACCCAGTACTTC.

A few counts support this clone. The CDR3 spells CASSETPGGGTDTQYF. Written as DNA, the CDR3 is TGTGCCAGTAGCGAGACTCCTGGCGGGGGCACAGATACGCAGTATTTT. The chain employs TRBV19 and TRBJ2-3; possible D gene TRBD2, 6 bases. Germline lookup yields CDR1 LNHDA and CDR2 SQIVND (reference sequence). Trimming took off 6 bases at V and 1 base at J, with 17 bases between the two ends. The CDR3 has 16 residues.

The chain employs TRBV7-8 and TRBJ2-7; 9 nucleotides line up with TRBD1. There are 13 residues in the CDR3. With V trimmed by 5 bases and J by 3 bases, 2 bases remained unmatched. Germline lookup yields CDR1 SGHVS and CDR2 FQNEAQ. CDR3: CASSKTGGYEQYF. In DNA, the CDR3 is TGTGCCAGCAGCAAGACAGGGGGCTACGAGCAGTACTTC.

The chain has TRBV28 and TRBJ1-5; D not certain. The CDR3 consists of 17 residues. The germline CDR1 and CDR2 sequences are MDHEN and SYDVKM. Trimming removed 10 bases at V and 0 bases at J, with 22 bases between. The CDR3 sequence is CATKQSVGRNSNQPQHF. CDR3 nucleotide sequence: TGTGCCACCAAGCAATCGGTGGGCAGAAATAGCAATCAGCCCCAGCATTTT.

This clone was recorded once. The rearrangement joins TRBV9 to TRBJ2-3, with 11 bases lining up with TRBD2. With V trimmed by 0 bases and J by 6 bases, 9 bases remained unmatched. Germline V lookup: CDR1 SGDLS, CDR2 YYNGEE. The CDR3 has 17 residues. The CDR3 coding sequence is TGTGCCAGCAGCGTAGTCGGTAGCGGGGGGGCCGGGGATACGCAGTATTTT. Translating gives CASSVVGSGGAGDTQYF.

This chain joins TRBV6-6 and TRBJ2-2; maybe TRBD1 (6 bases). The CDR3 has 15 residues. In germline, CDR1 is MNHNY, CDR2 SVGAGI (reference sequence). V was trimmed by 3 bases and J by 4 bases, leaving 12 bases between them. CDR3 DNA sequence: TGTGCCAGCAGTTATCGCGACAGGTCCACCGGGGAGCTGTTTTTT. This codes for CASSYRDRSTGELFF.

As to this clone: A read error may account for a junction end that differs from germline. The DNA for the CDR3 is TGTGCCCGGAGTCCCGGGACAGGAAACTATGGCTACACCTTC. Translated: CARSPGTGNYGYTF. V usage is TRBV30 and J usage is TRBJ1-2; 8 nucleotides agree with TRBD1. Germline V lookup: CDR1 GTSNPN, CDR2 SVGIG (reference sequence). The CDR3 is made up of 14 amino acids. Complete variable domain (other parts from reference TRBV30 and TRBJ1-2): SQTIHQWPATLVQPVGSPLSLECTVEGTSNPNLYWYRQAAGRGLQLLFYSVGIGQISSEVPQNLSASRPQDRQFILSSKKLLLSDSGFYLCARSPGTGNYGYTFGSGTRLTVV.

CDR3: CASSLTGIDGYTF. Here the CDR3 DNA reads TGCGCCAGCAGCTTGACAGGGATCGACGGCTACACCTTC. The J gene is TRBJ1-2, the V gene TRBV5-1; a possible D gene is TRBD1 (6 bases). This CDR3 is 13 amino acids long. CDR1 and CDR2 (germline): SGHRS, YFSETQ. Trimming removed 1 base from V and 8 bases from J, with 12 bases in between.

This chain joins TRBV2 and TRBJ2-1; D may be TRBD1 (6 bases). The V gene lost 4 bases and the J gene lost 4 bases, with 8 bases spanning the gap. CDR3 length: 13 residues. Per germline, CDR1 SNHLY and CDR2 FYNNEI. The CDR3 DNA follows: TGTGCCAGCAGTGGGGGGCCTTACAATGAGCAGTTCTTC. It codes for CASSGGPYNEQFF.